Reported below is one T cell receptor beta chain. No antigen is known for it. These data belong to a study of T cell responses to AZD1222 COVID-19 vaccine. TCRdb keeps only in-frame clones here, not all; method: immunoSEQ multiplex PCR. Among 130,000 to 150,000 clones listed, approximately 89% were seen once. Germline CDR1 and CDR2: SEHNR and FQNEAQ (reference sequence). V shed 5 bases and J shed 2 bases, with 9 bases lying between them. The CDR3 has 13 amino acids. Findings of the study overall: Seropositive status at baseline applied to only six AZD1222 recipients. Elevations in Spike-specific TCR breadth and depth followed administration of two AZD1222 doses. No day 14 peak samples; only post-peak repertoires were characterized.

The chain joins TRBV7-9 to TRBJ1-2; a weak D match, TRBD1 (5 bases). This receptor was obtained from an adult who received the AZD1222 COVID-19 vaccine. The sequenced sample was peripheral blood, obtained 28 days after the second AZD1222 dose. The CDR3 is CASSEGRNYGYTF. CDR3 nucleotides: TGTGCCAGCAGCGAGGGACGGAACTATGGCTACACCTTC.